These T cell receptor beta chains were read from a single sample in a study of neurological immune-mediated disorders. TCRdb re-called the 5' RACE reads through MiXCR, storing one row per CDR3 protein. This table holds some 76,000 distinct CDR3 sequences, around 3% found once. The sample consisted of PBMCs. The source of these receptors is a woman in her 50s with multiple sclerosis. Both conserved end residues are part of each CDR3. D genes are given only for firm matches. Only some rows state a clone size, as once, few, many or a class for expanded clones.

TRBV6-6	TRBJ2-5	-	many	CASSTPLQGRETQYF	TGTGCCAGCAGCACCCCGTTACAGGGTCGAGAGACCCAGTACTTC
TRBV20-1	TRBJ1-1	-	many	CSARAGYTEAFF	TGCAGTGCTAGGGCAGGGTACACTGAAGCTTTCTTT
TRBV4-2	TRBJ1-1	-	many	CASSQDRLPGTEAFF	TGTGCCAGCAGCCAAGATCGACTGCCGGGCACTGAAGCTTTCTTT
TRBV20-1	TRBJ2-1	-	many	CSADSGLGSYNEQFF	TGCAGTGCAGATTCAGGCTTAGGCTCCTACAATGAGCAGTTCTTC
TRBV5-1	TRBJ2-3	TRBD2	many	CASSSERGGDTQYF	TGCGCCAGCAGCTCCGAGCGGGGGGGAGATACGCAGTATTTT
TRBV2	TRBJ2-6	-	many	CASMAVSGANVLTF	TGTGCCAGCATGGCGGTATCTGGGGCCAACGTCCTGACTTTC
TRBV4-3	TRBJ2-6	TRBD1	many	CASSTRDRSGANVLTF	TGCGCCAGCAGCACCCGGGACAGGTCTGGGGCCAACGTCCTGACTTTC
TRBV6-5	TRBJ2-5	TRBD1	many	CASSYSGGTGGRETQYF	TGTGCCAGCAGTTACTCGGGGGGGACAGGGGGACGAGAGACCCAGTACTTC
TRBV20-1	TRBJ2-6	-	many	CSAIPRTLTGANVLTF	TGCAGTGCTATACCACGAACCTTAACCGGGGCCAACGTCCTGACTTTC
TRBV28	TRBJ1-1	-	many	CASSLDSTTFF	TGTGCCAGCAGTCTTGACAGTACAACTTTCTTT
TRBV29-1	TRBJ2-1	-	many	CSANDLGGEQFF	TGCAGCGCTAACGACTTGGGCGGTGAGCAGTTCTTC
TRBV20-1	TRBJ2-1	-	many	CSVSEGGSYNEQFF	TGCAGTGTTTCTGAGGGAGGCTCCTACAATGAGCAGTTCTTC
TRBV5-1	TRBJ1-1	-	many	CASSLEVNTEAFF	TGCGCCAGCAGCTTGGAGGTGAACACTGAAGCTTTCTTT
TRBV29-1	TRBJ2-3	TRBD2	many	CSVTGTSITDTQYF	TGCAGCGTCACCGGGACTAGCATCACAGATACGCAGTATTTT
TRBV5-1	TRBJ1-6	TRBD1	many	CASSLVLTGDRRSPLHF	TGCGCCAGCAGCTTGGTCCTAACAGGGGATAGGAGGTCACCCCTCCACTTT
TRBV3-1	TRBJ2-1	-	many	CASSPGTVNEQFF	TGTGCCAGCAGCCCCGGGACGGTCAATGAGCAGTTCTTC
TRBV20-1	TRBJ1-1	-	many	CSAPPWDGRGSNTEAFF	TGCAGTGCTCCTCCGTGGGACGGGCGGGGGTCGAACACTGAAGCTTTCTTT
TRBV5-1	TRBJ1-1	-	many	CASSSIGNTEAFF	TGCGCCAGCAGTAGCATTGGGAACACTGAAGCTTTCTTT
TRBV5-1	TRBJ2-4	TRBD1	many	CASSLNGDREAKNIQYF	TGCGCCAGCAGCCTCAACGGAGACAGGGAAGCCAAAAACATTCAGTACTTC
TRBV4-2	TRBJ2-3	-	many	CASSQEPGYTDTQYF	TGTGCCAGCAGCCAAGAACCGGGGTACACAGATACGCAGTATTTT
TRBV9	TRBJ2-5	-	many	CASSVGGSWGETQYF	TGTGCCAGCAGCGTAGGGGGCAGTTGGGGAGAGACCCAGTACTTC
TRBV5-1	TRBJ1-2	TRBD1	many	CASSFNRGDYGYTF	TGCGCCAGCAGCTTCAACAGGGGTGACTATGGCTACACCTTC
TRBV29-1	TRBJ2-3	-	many	CSVKRGRLSTDTQYF	TGCAGCGTTAAACGGGGAAGACTTAGCACAGATACGCAGTATTTT
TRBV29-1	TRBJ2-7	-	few	CSVSQTSMYEQYF	TGCAGCGTTTCACAAACTTCTATGTACGAGCAGTACTTC
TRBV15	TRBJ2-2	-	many	CATSRSDLRGELFF	TGTGCCACCAGCAGGTCAGATCTCCGGGGGGAGCTGTTTTTT
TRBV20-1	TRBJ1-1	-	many	CSARASTWDTEAFF	TGCAGTGCTAGAGCCTCAACCTGGGACACTGAAGCTTTCTTT
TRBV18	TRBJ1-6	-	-	CASSLSTDSPLHF	TGTGCCAGCTCACTCTCGACGGATTCACCCCTCCACTTT
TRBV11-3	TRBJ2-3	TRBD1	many	CASSWDRSTDTQYF	TGTGCCAGCAGTTGGGACAGGAGCACAGATACGCAGTATTTT
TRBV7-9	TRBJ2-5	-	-	CASSFGLSASGETQYF	TGTGCCAGCAGCTTTGGACTGTCAGCCTCGGGAGAGACCCAGTACTTC
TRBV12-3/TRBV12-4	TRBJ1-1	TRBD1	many	CASSFDRAGTEAFF	TGTGCCAGCAGTTTTGACAGGGCTGGAACTGAAGCTTTCTTT
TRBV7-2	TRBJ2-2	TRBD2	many	CASSFYRGTSGVLYTGELFF	TGTGCCAGCAGCTTCTACAGGGGGACTAGCGGGGTTTTGTACACCGGGGAGCTGTTTTTT
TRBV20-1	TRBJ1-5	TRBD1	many	CSAQGATYQPQHF	TGCAGTGCACAGGGGGCAACCTATCAGCCCCAGCATTTT
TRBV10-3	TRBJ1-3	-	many	CAISETGGNTIYF	TGTGCCATCAGTGAGACAGGTGGAAACACCATATATTTT
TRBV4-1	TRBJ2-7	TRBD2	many	CASSHLNTGTSDYEQYF	TGCGCCAGCAGCCATTTAAACACCGGGACTAGCGACTACGAGCAGTACTTC
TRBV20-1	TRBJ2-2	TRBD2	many	CSARDLRRGDTGELFF	TGCAGTGCTAGAGATCTGCGGCGGGGGGACACCGGGGAGCTGTTTTTT
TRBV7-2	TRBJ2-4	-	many	CASSPGLAKNIQYF	TGTGCCAGCAGCCCGGGGCTAGCCAAAAACATTCAGTACTTC
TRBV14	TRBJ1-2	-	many	CASSQDRGERSYGYTF	TGTGCCAGCAGCCAAGATCGTGGGGAAAGGTCCTATGGCTACACCTTC
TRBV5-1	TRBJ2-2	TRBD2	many	CASSLDPSGNTGELFF	TGCGCCAGCAGCTTGGACCCTAGCGGGAACACCGGGGAGCTGTTTTTT
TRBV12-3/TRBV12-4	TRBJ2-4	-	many	CASGDTSPKNIQYF	TGTGCCAGCGGGGATACTAGCCCCAAAAACATTCAGTACTTC
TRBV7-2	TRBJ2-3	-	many	CASSLESAGHYTDTQYF	TGTGCCAGCAGCTTAGAGTCCGCGGGACACTACACAGATACGCAGTATTTT
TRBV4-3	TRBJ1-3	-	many	CASSQEGTGNTIYF	TGCGCCAGCAGCCAGGAGGGTACTGGAAACACCATATATTTT
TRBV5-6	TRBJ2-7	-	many	CASSLIRSEQYF	TGTGCCAGCAGCTTGATTCGGTCCGAGCAGTACTTC
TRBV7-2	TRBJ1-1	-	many	CSSRTGATYTEAFF	TGTTCCAGCCGAACCGGGGCCACCTACACTGAAGCTTTCTTT